This T cell receptor (beta chain) was profiled in a study of blood T cell repertoires in COVID-19. Per the original methods: By means of reference gene primer amplification, nucleated cell counts were estimated. The assay was immunoSEQ multiplex PCR, and TCRdb's table has in-frame clones only and misses some. The DNA gave D and trimming, while V, J and clone size come from that table. The table lists about 300,000 clones, approximately 91% of them singletons. The receptor was derived from a woman in her 30s with COVID-19, enrolled during active disease. Sequenced material: peripheral blood.

The CDR3 nucleotides are TGCGCCAGCAGTGGTCGGACAGGGGGCTCTTCACCCCTCCACTTT. Translation gives CASSGRTGGSSPLHF. The chain joins TRBV5-1 to TRBJ1-6; 11 bases match TRBD1. CDR1 is SGHRS and CDR2 is YFSETQ in the germline V gene. With 5 bases clipped from V and 9 bases from J, the junction kept 7 bases outside the gene matches. The CDR3 covers 15 residues.